The 17 T cell receptor beta chains presented below share a single source sample, sequenced in a study of prognosis after radiotherapy for stage I lung cancer. Two-round multiplex PCR amplified TCR beta CDR3 from genomic DNA. Gene-specific TRBV and TRBJ primers were used in PCR round one. TCRdb itself ran the multiplex PCR reads through MiXCR, one entry per CDR3 protein. The top ten hold about 27% of the sample, which has some 13,000 distinct CDR3 sequences, less than 50% seen once. The material sequenced was PBMCs, taken before or after stereotactic body radiation therapy (not recorded which). The receptors were gathered from a donor older than 45 with non-small cell lung cancer.

By sample fraction, this clonotype is medium-sized (0.01 to 0.1%). The chain couples TRBV5-1 to TRBJ1-5; weak D call: TRBD1 (5 bases). V was clipped by 1 base and J by 3 bases, with 20 bases between them. The length of the CDR3 is 18 residues. Germline V gives CDR1 SGHRS, CDR2 YFSETQ. The CDR3 protein is CASSLRPEQGINNQPQHF. The DNA of the CDR3 is TGCGCCAGCAGCTTGAGACCAGAGCAGGGTATTAACAATCAGCCCCAGCATTTT.

This clonotype was counted once. The chain combines TRBV20-1 with TRBJ2-3; 8 bases agree with TRBD2. The germline CDR1 and CDR2 sequences are DFQATT and SNEGSKA (reference sequence). Trimming at V came to 3 bases and at J to 4 bases, leaving 6 bases not matched to a gene. This CDR3 comprises 14 residues. CDR3 amino acids: CSASSGSLSDTQYF. The CDR3 DNA is TGCAGTGCTAGCAGCGGGAGTCTGTCAGATACGCAGTATTTT.

This chain links TRBV27 with TRBJ2-7; 9 bases fit TRBD1. CDR1 is MNHEY, CDR2 SMNVEV, per germline (reference sequence). V dropped 6 bases and J dropped 4; count of bases not matched to a gene: 4. This CDR3 comprises 13 residues. The CDR3 DNA reads TGTGCCAGCAGCTCTGGGACAGGGTACGAGCAGTACTTC. The encoded protein is CASSSGTGYEQYF.

At least ten counts were recorded for this clonotype. J is TRBJ2-7 and V is TRBV4-2; 9 positions agree with TRBD2. V shed 0 bases, J shed 0 bases, and the junction held 9 bases outside the gene matches. The CDR3 is made up of 18 amino acids. In germline, CDR1 is LGHNA, CDR2 YNFKEQ. The CDR3 bases are TGTGCCAGCAGCCAAGACCTAGCGGGATCGGTTAACTCCTACGAGCAGTACTTC. Translated: CASSQDLAGSVNSYEQYF.

The sample holds a few counts of this clonotype. The V call is TRBV2, the J call TRBJ2-3, with 9 bases lining up with TRBD2. V was pared by 3 bases and J by 5 bases, with 9 bases of the junction left unmatched. The length of the CDR3 is 16 residues. The germline V gene encodes CDR1 SNHLY and CDR2 FYNNEI. The DNA of the CDR3 is TGTGCCAGCAGTGATGGTACTAGCGGGTTTTTAGATACGCAGTATTTT. Residues: CASSDGTSGFLDTQYF.

Remarks on this clonotype: One base separates it from a far larger clone, so it is likely a read error. The chain couples TRBV6-4 to TRBJ2-1, with 13 bases matching TRBD2. Germline CDR1 reads MRHNA; CDR2 reads SNTAGT. The CDR3 is 17 residues long. Trimming cost V 6 bases and J 9 bases; bases outside gene matches: 14. The CDR3 loop is CASSSLARTSGRSEQFF. Here the CDR3 DNA reads TGTGCCAGCAGCTCTCTGGCTCGGACTAGCGGGAGAAGTGAGCAGTTCTTC.

This clonotype was detected ten times or more. The chain uses TRBV13 and TRBJ1-1; no definite D call. CDR3 size: 12 residues. CDR1 is PRHDT and CDR2 is FYEKMQ in the germline V gene (reference sequence). V was shortened by 6 bases and J by 4 bases, with 9 bases between the two germline ends. CDR3 nucleotides: TGTGCCAGCAGGGGTTGGAGCACTGAAGCTTTCTTT. It encodes CASRGWSTEAFF.

This clonotype was seen many times. With a much larger clone just one base away, this may be a read error. For the CDR3, the DNA is TGCAGTGCTGGAGAATCGGCTCGGGGTGAAGCTTTCTTT. It specifies CSAGESARGEAFF. This chain links TRBV20-1 with TRBJ1-1; D uncertain. The CDR3 is 13 residues long. Germline CDR1 reads DFQATT; CDR2 reads SNEGSKA (reference sequence).

This clonotype came up a few times. This chain links TRBV4-1 with TRBJ1-5, with a possible D match to TRBD1 (5 bases). The germline V gene encodes CDR1 MGHRA and CDR2 YSYEKL. The CDR3 is made up of 16 amino acids. V was clipped by 4 bases and J by 0 bases, with 13 bases between them. The CDR3 region is CASSLGTADSNQPQHF. The DNA for the CDR3 is TGCGCCAGCAGCCTTGGGACGGCCGATAGCAATCAGCCCCAGCATTTT.

This clonotype was found once. A far larger clone lies a single base away; this is likely a read error. V usage is TRBV6-6 and J usage is TRBJ2-7; 9 nucleotides match TRBD2. The germline CDR1 and CDR2 sequences are MNHNY and SVGAGI (reference sequence). The CDR3 runs to 17 residues. Trimming at V came to 0 bases and at J to 3 bases, leaving 9 bases not matched to a gene. The CDR3: CASSYSNLLAGNYEQYF. The CDR3 bases are TGTGCCAGCAGTTACTCGAACCTTCTAGCGGGGAACTACGAGCAGTACTTC.

V is TRBV7-9 and J is TRBJ2-1; 8 bases line up with TRBD2. The length of the CDR3 is 15 residues. Trimming removed 0 bases from V and 9 bases from J; junction bases left unmatched: 7. Germline CDR1 SEHNR, CDR2 FQNEAQ (reference sequence). This CDR3 is CASSLAGGRRGEQFF. In nucleotides, the CDR3 is TGTGCCAGCAGCTTAGCGGGCGGGAGGAGGGGTGAGCAGTTCTTC.

Comment on this clonotype: A far larger clone is a single base away, which makes a read error likely. The chain links TRBV6-8 to TRBJ2-1; D is unclear. The CDR3 spans 14 residues. Germline-derived CDR1 and CDR2 are MNHGY and SAAAGT. V lost 6 bases and J 1 base, leaving 10 bases between the germline ends. In nucleotides, the CDR3 is TGTGCCAGCAGCCTTAGCCCTTCCTACAATGAGCAGTTCTTC. Translated: CASSLSPSYNEQFF.

This clonotype has ten or more counts. The chain joins TRBV20-1 to TRBJ1-5, with D perhaps TRBD1 (5 bases). This CDR3 comprises 14 residues. V was clipped by 1 base and J by 7 bases, with 14 bases between them. Germline CDR1 reads DFQATT; CDR2 reads SNEGSKA (reference sequence). CDR3 residues: CSARGREDWQPQHF. DNA for the CDR3: TGCAGTGCTAGAGGCAGGGAGGATTGGCAGCCCCAGCATTTT.

This sequence joins TRBV6-1 and TRBJ2-1; D not resolved. Trimming removed 3 bases at V and 4 bases at J, with 13 bases between. Looked up from germline, CDR1 is MNHNS and CDR2 is SASEGT. This CDR3 is built from 15 residues. The DNA for the CDR3 is TGTGCCAGCAGTGATGGGCTCCAGCCTTACAATGAGCAGTTCTTC. It yields the protein CASSDGLQPYNEQFF.

This clonotype was observed many times. Mismatch with germline at one junction end may stem from a read error. The J gene is TRBJ1-4, the V gene TRBV6-5; D call uncertain. CDR3 length: 13 amino acids. The germline gives CDR1 MNHEY, CDR2 SVGAGI. CDR3 DNA: TGTGCCAGCAGTTACTCGTTTTATGAAAAACTGCTTTTT. Amino acids: CASSYSFYEKLLF.

The chain employs TRBV4-3 and TRBJ2-1; 10 positions match TRBD2. This CDR3 has 18 amino acids. From germline, CDR1 is LGHNA and CDR2 YSLEER. V gave up 4 bases and J gave up 3 bases; unmatched junction bases: 12. The CDR3 sequence is CASSRECGTSVLYNEQFF. The CDR3 nucleotides are TGCGCCAGCAGCCGGGAGTGCGGGACTAGCGTCCTCTACAATGAGCAGTTCTTC.

J is TRBJ2-2 and V is TRBV11-2, with 12 bases fitting TRBD2. Germline trimming cut 7 bases from V and 5 bases from J; bases unmatched to any gene: 5. Germline V gene data show CDR1 as SGHAT and CDR2 as FQNNGV. There are 15 residues in the CDR3. CDR3 amino acids: CASIASGRVTGELFF. CDR3 nucleotide sequence: TGTGCCAGCATTGCTAGCGGGAGGGTAACCGGGGAGCTGTTTTTT.